Listed below are T cell receptor beta chains from one sample, sequenced in a study of brain T cells in children with intractable seizures. The table came from immunoSEQ multiplex PCR; TCRdb's copy has only in-frame clones and leaves some out. The data show about 340,000 clones, with over 85% seen just once and roughly 5.7% held by the top ten. This sample comprised peripheral blood, obtained less than 6 months after surgery. The receptor source for this set is a boy younger than two with tuberous sclerosis and intractable seizures. The CDR3 runs from the conserved cysteine through the conserved F or W. The order of the fields is clone size, V gene, J gene, D gene, CDR3 DNA, CDR3 protein. D genes are given only for firm matches. Size values are once, few and many counts, or a class for expanded clones, and some rows have none.

abundance: -; v_gene: TRBV3-1/TRBV3-2; j_gene: TRBJ1-2; d_gene: TRBD1; CDR3nt: TGTGCCAGCAGCCAAGTCAGGGGGCGCCCCCTCGGCTATGGCTACACCTTC; CDR3aa: CASSQVRGRPLGYGYTF
abundance: -; v_gene: TRBV7-2; j_gene: TRBJ1-1; d_gene: TRBD1; CDR3nt: TGTGCCAGCAGCTCGGCCCGATTAGACAGGGGCGCTTTCTTT; CDR3aa: CASSSARLDRGAFF
abundance: -; v_gene: TRBV24-1; j_gene: TRBJ2-7; d_gene: -; CDR3nt: TGTGCCACCAGTGATTCTCATCCACTTACTCCCGGGGGGCAGTACTTC; CDR3aa: CATSDSHPLTPGGQYF
abundance: -; v_gene: TRBV20-1; j_gene: TRBJ1-1; d_gene: TRBD1; CDR3nt: TGCAGTGCTAGCGGGACAGGGGCTTTCTTT; CDR3aa: CSASGTGAFF
abundance: -; v_gene: TRBV28; j_gene: TRBJ2-5; d_gene: TRBD2; CDR3nt: TGTGCCAGCAGTTACCCACTGGGACTAGCGAAAGAGACCCAGTACTTC; CDR3aa: CASSYPLGLAKETQYF
abundance: few; v_gene: TRBV6-5; j_gene: TRBJ1-5; d_gene: -; CDR3nt: TGTGCCAGCAGTCGGGACACCCGGGGGCCCCAGCATTTT; CDR3aa: CASSRDTRGPQHF
abundance: -; v_gene: TRBV10-1; j_gene: TRBJ1-1; d_gene: -; CDR3nt: TGCGCCAGCAGGGTGAACACTGAAGCTTTCTTT; CDR3aa: CASRVNTEAFF
abundance: -; v_gene: TRBV5-1; j_gene: TRBJ2-1; d_gene: -; CDR3nt: TGCGCCACCTCACGGGGCGACTCCTACAATGAGCAGTTCTTC; CDR3aa: CATSRGDSYNEQFF
abundance: -; v_gene: TRBV10-3; j_gene: TRBJ1-2; d_gene: -; CDR3nt: TGTGCCATCAGTGAAGGTGCCTATGGCTACACCTTC; CDR3aa: CAISEGAYGYTF
abundance: -; v_gene: TRBV28; j_gene: TRBJ2-7; d_gene: -; CDR3nt: TGTGCCAGCAGTCCATCCCCTTCCTACGAGCAGTACTTC; CDR3aa: CASSPSPSYEQYF
abundance: -; v_gene: TRBV7-2; j_gene: TRBJ2-7; d_gene: -; CDR3nt: TGTGCCAGCAGCTATTATGGGGAGGAGTCCTACGAGCAGTACTTC; CDR3aa: CASSYYGEESYEQYF
abundance: -; v_gene: TRBV19; j_gene: TRBJ1-1; d_gene: -; CDR3nt: TGTGCCAGTACCACCGGGGCCCATCTCACTGAAGCTTTCTTT; CDR3aa: CASTTGAHLTEAFF
abundance: few; v_gene: TRBV19; j_gene: TRBJ2-5; d_gene: TRBD2; CDR3nt: TGTGCCAGTAGTTTCAGCGGGAGGGCGGTAGAGACCCAGTACTTC; CDR3aa: CASSFSGRAVETQYF
abundance: once; v_gene: TRBV27; j_gene: TRBJ2-7; d_gene: TRBD2; CDR3nt: TGTGCCAGCAGTGTACTAGCGGGGGAGCAGTACTTC; CDR3aa: CASSVLAGEQYF
abundance: -; v_gene: TRBV24-1; j_gene: TRBJ2-3; d_gene: -; CDR3nt: TGTGCCACCGGAGGGACTCCGAGGAAGCGGTCCAATGCTAGCACAGATACGCAGTATTTT; CDR3aa: CATGGTPRKRSNASTDTQYF
abundance: -; v_gene: TRBV6-4; j_gene: TRBJ1-4; d_gene: -; CDR3nt: TGTGCCTGGGGGGGGGCGGCCAGTTTTGCAACTAATGAAAAACTGTTTTTT; CDR3aa: CAWGGAASFATNEKLFF
abundance: -; v_gene: TRBV9; j_gene: TRBJ1-2; d_gene: TRBD1; CDR3nt: TGTGCCAGCAGCAGCAGGGACAGCCCATATGGCTACACCTTC; CDR3aa: CASSSRDSPYGYTF
abundance: -; v_gene: TRBV20-1; j_gene: TRBJ1-1; d_gene: -; CDR3nt: TGCAGTGCATTACCCACTGAAGCTTTCTTT; CDR3aa: CSALPTEAFF
abundance: -; v_gene: TRBV24-1; j_gene: TRBJ2-2; d_gene: -; CDR3nt: TGTGCCACCAGTGGACACCCCACGCGAAGCTACGGGGAGCTGTTTTTT; CDR3aa: CATSGHPTRSYGELFF
abundance: -; v_gene: TRBV9; j_gene: TRBJ2-5; d_gene: -; CDR3nt: TGTGCCAGCAGCGTAGGAGGGACTCCGAACGTGGAGACCCAGTACTTC; CDR3aa: CASSVGGTPNVETQYF
abundance: -; v_gene: TRBV6-4; j_gene: TRBJ1-2; d_gene: -; CDR3nt: TGTGCCAGCAGTGACCGGAACTATGGCTACACCTTC; CDR3aa: CASSDRNYGYTF
abundance: -; v_gene: TRBV11-2; j_gene: TRBJ2-7; d_gene: -; CDR3nt: TGTGCCAGCAGCTTACGGCAGGGGAGATACGAGCAGTACTTC; CDR3aa: CASSLRQGRYEQYF
abundance: -; v_gene: TRBV19; j_gene: TRBJ1-2; d_gene: -; CDR3nt: TGTGCCAGTAGGCCGAGGGAGGGGTACTATGGCTACACCTTC; CDR3aa: CASRPREGYYGYTF
abundance: few; v_gene: TRBV12-3/TRBV12-4; j_gene: TRBJ1-1; d_gene: -; CDR3nt: TGTGCCAGCAGGGTGGGCACCCTTGAAGCTTTCTTT; CDR3aa: CASRVGTLEAFF
abundance: -; v_gene: TRBV6-1; j_gene: TRBJ1-3; d_gene: TRBD1; CDR3nt: TGTGCCAGCAGTGGCATCCGGGACAGGGTCTTTCGGAGCTCTGGAAACACCATATATTTT; CDR3aa: CASSGIRDRVFRSSGNTIYF
abundance: -; v_gene: TRBV19; j_gene: TRBJ1-5; d_gene: -; CDR3nt: TGTGCCAGTAGTATAGCAGGGAGTGGCAATCAGCCCCAGCATTTT; CDR3aa: CASSIAGSGNQPQHF